Each of the 19 T cell receptor beta chains below was sequenced from the same sample in a study of cytomegalovirus exposure and HLA in healthy donors (dated by TCRdb to 2016 to 2017). The receptor library was made with the immunoSEQ multiplex PCR assay. The multiplex PCR relied on a mix of 60 forward primers for TCR Vbeta segments and 13 reverse primers for TCR Jbeta segments. Not all clones reach the TCRdb copy of this immuneACCESS table, which keeps in-frame sequences only. Checked studies attribute under half of the gap to unresolved V genes and leave the rest unexplained. The table for this sample lists 70,000 to 85,000 clones; 62% of them were counted only once. The top ten clones comprise 4.4% of the sample. Sequencing used PBMCs. These receptors were obtained from a male donor in good health and CMV-seropositive.

CDR3 amino acids: CASSSVAGETYEQYF. The CDR3, as DNA: TGTGCCAGCAGCTCAGTAGCGGGAGAAACCTACGAGCAGTACTTC. The chain employs TRBV7-2 and TRBJ2-7; TRBD2 aligns across 9 bases. CDR1 is SGHTA, CDR2 FQGNSA, per germline. J gave up 2 bases and V 4 bases, and 6 bases lay outside the gene matches. The CDR3 contains 15 residues. The full variable domain, in which reference TRBV7-2 and TRBJ2-7 provide the parts outside the CDR3, is GAGVSQSPSNKVTEKGKDVELRCDPISGHTALYWYRQSLGQGLEFLIYFQGNSAPDKSGLPSDRFSAERTGGSVSTLTIQRTQQEDSAVYLCASSSVAGETYEQYFGPGTRLTVT.

In its sample, this clone was seen a few times. This chain uses TRBV7-6 with TRBJ2-2, with 9 bases fitting TRBD2. The ends lost 5 bases at V and 4 bases at J; junction bases unmatched: 5. CDR1 is SGHVS, CDR2 FNYEAQ, per germline. The CDR3 has 15 residues. CDR3 sequence (DNA): TGTGCCAGCAGCCGACTAGCGGTTGGCACCGGGGAGCTGTTTTTT. Encoded protein: CASSRLAVGTGELFF.

V is TRBV7-9 and J is TRBJ2-7; 12 bases match TRBD2. The CDR3 sequence is 15 residues long. Per germline, CDR1 SEHNR and CDR2 FQNEAQ (reference sequence). The ends lost 5 bases at V and 5 bases at J; junction bases unmatched: 7. Written as DNA, the CDR3 is TGTGCCAGCAGCCTCTTGACTAGCGGGAGAGACGAGCAGTACTTC. Residues: CASSLLTSGRDEQYF.

This rearrangement joins TRBV5-6 to TRBJ2-7; 11 nucleotides agree with TRBD1. Germline V gene lookup returns CDR1 SGHDT and CDR2 YYEEEE. The J segment lost 2 bases and the V segment lost 5 bases, leaving 3 bases of the junction unmatched. The CDR3 consists of 14 residues. CDR3 sequence (DNA): TGTGCCAGCAGACGGACAGGGGGCCCCTACGAGCAGTACTTC. Amino acids: CASRRTGGPYEQYF.

V gene TRBV6-5 combines with J gene TRBJ2-3; 7 positions agree with TRBD2. The CDR3 is 15 amino acids. Looked up from germline, CDR1 is MNHEY and CDR2 is SVGAGI. J gave up 4 bases and V 11 bases, and 15 bases lay outside the gene matches. CDR3 sequence reads: CAAGTGGRAPDTQYF. DNA of the CDR3: TGTGCCGCCGGCACGGGGGGACGGGCCCCAGATACGCAGTATTTT.

J is TRBJ2-5 and V is TRBV11-2, with D possibly being TRBD1 (7 bases). Germline V gives CDR1 SGHAT, CDR2 FQNNGV. Trimming pared 3 bases from V and 9 bases from J, leaving 17 bases between. The CDR3 covers 14 residues. CDR3 region: CASSLEGAGEAQYF. The DNA for the CDR3 is TGTGCCAGCAGCTTGGAGGGGGCTGGGGAGGCCCAGTACTTC.

The CDR3 region is CASNPGTSGSYEQYF. CDR3 sequence (DNA): TGTGCCAGCAACCCGGGGACTAGCGGTTCCTACGAGCAGTACTTC. The V call is TRBV28, the J call TRBJ2-7, with 11 bases fitting TRBD2. The J segment lost 1 base and the V segment lost 7 bases, leaving 6 bases of the junction unmatched. Germline loops: CDR1 MDHEN, CDR2 SYDVKM. The length of the CDR3 is 15 residues.

The chain combines TRBV18 with TRBJ2-7; the D is unclear. Trimming cost V 3 bases and J 7 bases, with 13 bases left between them. This CDR3 spans 13 amino acids. The germline CDR1 and CDR2 sequences are KGHSH and LQKENI. This CDR3 reads CASSPGPPEEQYF. The CDR3 coding sequence is TGTGCCAGCTCACCCGGTCCCCCTGAAGAGCAGTACTTC.

As DNA, the CDR3 is TGTGCCAGCGGCCCTTCCGGGACAGTTAGGGTCCTGACTTTC. Translating it yields CASGPSGTVRVLTF. The V and J genes are TRBV9 and TRBJ2-6, with TRBD1 matching 7 bases. Germline V gives CDR1 SGDLS, CDR2 YYNGEE. V dropped 7 bases and J dropped 13; count of bases not matched to a gene: 14. This CDR3 region has 14 residues.

This clone has more than one count but fewer than ten. The chain recombines TRBV7-9 with TRBJ1-1; the D gene is possibly TRBD1 (5 bases). Trimming took 5 bases from V and 0 from J, leaving 13 bases between them. Germline V gene data show CDR1 as SEHNR and CDR2 as FQNEAQ (reference sequence). This CDR3 is 15 amino acids long. CDR3 bases: TGTGCCAGCAGCCCGACAGACTTCATGAACACTGAAGCTTTCTTT. Translated, it gives CASSPTDFMNTEAFF.

V is TRBV7-8 and J is TRBJ1-1, with 9 bases that match TRBD1. Germline trimming cut 5 bases from V and 2 bases from J; bases unmatched to any gene: 6. This CDR3 is 15 amino acids long. In germline, CDR1 is SGHVS, CDR2 FQNEAQ. The CDR3 DNA reads TGTGCCAGCAGCCCCCAGACAGGGGGAAACACTGAAGCTTTCTTT. This translates into CASSPQTGGNTEAFF.

The chain joins TRBV7-2 to TRBJ2-7; 12 bases are shared with TRBD2. Germline CDR1 SGHTA, CDR2 FQGNSA. The CDR3 has 18 amino acids. J was trimmed by 2 bases and V by 2 bases; bases with no gene match: 10. The CDR3 DNA follows: TGTGCCAGCAGCTTAAGGTTCGCTAGCGGGAGGGTCCCCTACGAGCAGTACTTC. Translation: CASSLRFASGRVPYEQYF.

The J gene is TRBJ2-1, the V gene TRBV7-8, with 7 bases matching TRBD2. This CDR3 contains 16 residues. From germline, CDR1 is SGHVS and CDR2 FQNEAQ. J lost 4 bases, V lost 6 bases, and 12 bases had no gene match. The CDR3 sequence: CASSRGAGTLYNEQFF. The CDR3, as DNA: TGTGCCAGCAGTCGTGGAGCGGGGACGCTATACAATGAGCAGTTCTTC.

The chain carries TRBV5-4 and TRBJ2-7; 14 nucleotides align to TRBD2. The CDR3 is made up of 20 amino acids. The germline CDR1 and CDR2 sequences are SGHNT and YYREEE (reference sequence). V shed 4 bases, J shed 2 bases, and the junction held 17 bases outside the gene matches. This CDR3 reads CASSRKPGLAGAPLTYEQYF. CDR3 sequence (DNA): TGTGCCAGCAGCCGAAAGCCGGGACTAGCGGGAGCCCCCCTTACCTACGAGCAGTACTTC. The entire variable domain, with the rest obtained from reference TRBV5-4 and TRBJ2-7, is as follows: ETGVTQSPTHLIKTRGQQVTLRCSSQSGHNTVSWYQQALGQGPQFIFQYYREEENGRGNFPPRFSGLQFPNYSSELNVNALELDDSALYLCASSRKPGLAGAPLTYEQYFGPGTRLTVT.

V and J are TRBV27 and TRBJ1-2, with a tentative D call TRBD1 (6 bases). Per germline, CDR1 MNHEY and CDR2 SMNVEV (reference sequence). V was shortened by 4 bases and J by 8 bases, with 14 bases between the two germline ends. The CDR3 is 13 amino acids. Here the CDR3 DNA reads TGTGCCAGCAGTTCGCGGATCAGGGGAGGCTACACCTTC. It codes for CASSSRIRGGYTF.

The rearrangement uses TRBV19 and TRBJ1-3, with D maybe TRBD1 (5 bases). The CDR3 covers 14 residues. Germline V gene data show CDR1 as LNHDA and CDR2 as SQIVND (reference sequence). The V end was cut by 2 bases, the J end by 2 bases, with 7 bases between. The CDR3 DNA follows: TGTGCCAGTAGTATAAGGGGAACTGGAAACACCATATATTTT. It is translated as CASSIRGTGNTIYF.

The CDR3: CASSLGLAGGPGGEQFF. The CDR3 DNA reads as TGTGCCAGCAGCTTAGGACTAGCGGGAGGGCCAGGAGGTGAGCAGTTCTTC. The chain employs TRBV7-2 and TRBJ2-1, with 14 bases identical to TRBD2. The CDR3 loop spans 17 amino acids. Germline V CDR1 and CDR2: SGHTA, FQGNSA. Germline trimming cut 1 base from V and 9 bases from J; bases unmatched to any gene: 8.

The CDR3 sequence is CASINDRGRHQPQHF. The CDR3 region has the DNA TGTGCCAGCATCAACGACAGGGGAAGACACCAGCCCCAGCATTTT. The rearrangement joins TRBV2 to TRBJ1-5; the match to TRBD1 covers 8 bases. The CDR3 length is 15 residues. Trimming took 7 bases from V and 7 from J; bases not matched to a gene: 12. Germline CDR1 SNHLY, CDR2 FYNNEI.

Details on this clone: In the same sample, other DNA sequences code for this CDR3. V and J are TRBV5-1 and TRBJ2-5, with a weak D call TRBD1 (7 bases). Germline V CDR1 and CDR2: SGHRS, YFSETQ. This CDR3 has 16 amino acids. Trimming pared 1 base from V and 4 bases from J, leaving 17 bases between. In nucleotides, the CDR3 is TGCGCCAGCAGCTTGTACCAGGGGGGTGTTCGAGAGACCCAGTACTTC. Translated, it gives CASSLYQGGVRETQYF.